This entry lists 14 T cell receptor beta chains sequenced from one sample in a study of T cell responses to AZD1222 COVID-19 vaccine. The method was immunoSEQ multiplex PCR; TCRdb's version includes in-frame clones alone and lacks a portion of them. The profile shows 50,000 to 85,000 clones, 70% to 80% of them singletons. This material consisted of peripheral blood, taken on day 0 of MenACWY control vaccination. These receptors originate from an adult in good health.

The chain uses TRBV2 and TRBJ1-2; D is possibly TRBD1 (6 bases). Germline V gives CDR1 SNHLY, CDR2 FYNNEI. The CDR3 consists of 13 residues. Trimming shortened V by 2 bases and J by 2 bases, and 6 bases separated the two germline ends. CDR3 nucleotide sequence: TGTGCCAGCAGTGAACAGGGGAACTATGGCTACACCTTC. Translated, it gives CASSEQGNYGYTF.

The J gene is TRBJ2-5, the V gene TRBV19, with 9 nucleotides matching TRBD1. Germline V gene lookup returns CDR1 LNHDA and CDR2 SQIVND (reference sequence). The CDR3 spans 15 residues. J gave up 0 bases and V 4 bases, and 3 bases lay outside the gene matches. The CDR3 nucleotides read TGTGCCAGTAGTAAGGGACAGGGAGACCAAGAGACCCAGTACTTC. It codes for CASSKGQGDQETQYF.

The chain recombines TRBV5-1 with TRBJ2-1; a possible D gene is TRBD1 (6 bases). The CDR3 is 15 residues long. Deletions cut 0 bases from V and 0 bases from J, with 7 bases between. Per the germline V gene, CDR1 is SGHRS and CDR2 is YFSETQ. The CDR3 is CASSLEGDSYNEQFF. As DNA, the CDR3 is TGCGCCAGCAGCTTGGAGGGGGACTCCTACAATGAGCAGTTCTTC.

The V gene is TRBV2, the J gene TRBJ2-7; TRBD1 matches 8 bases. This CDR3 contains 13 residues. Germline V gene data show CDR1 as SNHLY and CDR2 as FYNNEI. V lost 10 bases, J lost 6 bases, and 11 bases stayed unmatched. CDR3 region: CATRTGLMSEQYF. Written as DNA, the CDR3 is TGTGCCACCAGGACAGGGTTAATGTCCGAGCAGTACTTC.

V usage is TRBV6-5 and J usage is TRBJ1-2; D may be TRBD1 (6 bases). The CDR3 is 14 amino acids. Per germline, CDR1 MNHEY and CDR2 SVGAGI. With 2 bases removed from V and 6 bases from J, the gap between germline ends came to 13 bases. The chain's CDR3 is CASSYSAGENGYTF. CDR3 bases: TGTGCCAGCAGTTACAGTGCAGGGGAGAATGGCTACACCTTC.

This clone was recorded once. This chain links TRBV19 with TRBJ2-1, with 9 bases fitting TRBD1. Per the germline V gene, CDR1 is LNHDA and CDR2 is SQIVND (reference sequence). The CDR3 spans 15 residues. Trimming cost V 5 bases and J 1 base; bases outside gene matches: 3. The CDR3: CASSSGTGSYNEQFF. The CDR3 bases are TGTGCCAGTAGTTCCGGGACAGGGTCCTACAATGAGCAGTTCTTC.

This chain joins TRBV29-1 and TRBJ2-5, with no clear D. The CDR3 covers 11 residues. Germline-derived CDR1 and CDR2 are SQVTM and ANQGSEA. V lost 7 bases and J lost 3, with 9 bases in between. The DNA for the CDR3 is TGCAGCGCCGGACGGGAAGAGACCCAGTACTTC. It yields the protein CSAGREETQYF.

V and J are TRBV18 and TRBJ2-1, with 12 bases aligning to TRBD1. The CDR3 loop spans 16 amino acids. V was pared by 8 bases and J by 9 bases, with 14 bases of the junction left unmatched. Germline assignment: CDR1 KGHSH and CDR2 LQKENI. The CDR3 loop reads CASQAGTGGADIEQFF. For the CDR3, the DNA is TGTGCCAGCCAGGCGGGGACAGGGGGCGCTGATATTGAGCAGTTCTTC.

V gene TRBV27 combines with J gene TRBJ2-3; 8 bases align to TRBD2. Germline V gives CDR1 MNHEY, CDR2 SMNVEV (reference sequence). J lost 0 bases, V lost 7 bases, and 3 bases had no gene match. This CDR3 comprises 14 residues. CDR3 amino acids: CASTRGGSTDTQYF. The DNA for the CDR3 is TGTGCCAGCACTCGGGGGGGTAGCACAGATACGCAGTATTTT.

In DNA form, the CDR3 reads TGTGCCAGCAGTTTAGACGGACACTTCTACGAGCAGTACTTC. Protein: CASSLDGHFYEQYF. The rearrangement uses TRBV5-4 and TRBJ2-7, with D tentatively TRBD1 (5 bases). Germline V gives CDR1 SGHNT, CDR2 YYREEE (reference sequence). This CDR3 is 14 amino acids long. With 5 bases removed from V and 3 bases from J, the gap between germline ends came to 15 bases.

The chain joins TRBV5-8 to TRBJ2-1; D possibly uses TRBD1 or TRBD2 (5 bases each). With 4 bases removed from V and 5 bases from J, the gap between germline ends came to 16 bases. Germline V gives CDR1 SGHTS, CDR2 YDEGEE. The CDR3 runs to 15 residues. In DNA, the CDR3 is TGTGCCAGCAGCGCACGCTGGGGGAGTAACAATGAGCAGTTCTTC. Translation gives CASSARWGSNNEQFF.

This chain uses TRBV10-1 with TRBJ2-7; 8 nucleotides align to TRBD1. V was clipped by 5 bases and J by 6 bases; unmatched bases: 6. There are 13 residues in the CDR3. Germline-derived CDR1 and CDR2 are WNHNN and SYGVQD (reference sequence). The CDR3 DNA follows: TGCGCCAGCAGTACAGGGGGAGGCTGCGAGCAGTACTTC. Encoded protein: CASSTGGGCEQYF.

The chain uses TRBV10-1 and TRBJ2-7, with D uncertain. Between the trimmed V and J ends, which lost 6 bases and 6 bases, there was a span of 21 bases. The CDR3 consists of 15 residues. Germline CDR1 reads WNHNN; CDR2 reads SYGVQD (reference sequence). The CDR3 coding sequence is TGCGCCAGCAGCCCTTTTGGGGTCCTCGGATTCGAGCAGTACTTC. It yields the protein CASSPFGVLGFEQYF.

The chain joins TRBV19 to TRBJ2-3, with 7 bases fitting TRBD1. The trim removed 4 bases at V and 0 bases at J, leaving 7 bases unmatched. Germline loops: CDR1 LNHDA, CDR2 SQIVND (reference sequence). This CDR3 has 16 amino acids. The CDR3 nucleotides are TGTGCCAGTAGTACCCGGGACAGCGGAAGCACAGATACGCAGTATTTT. This codes for CASSTRDSGSTDTQYF. The full variable domain, its missing parts supplied by reference TRBV19 and TRBJ2-3, is DGGITQSPKYLFRKEGQNVTLSCEQNLNHDAMYWYRQDPGQGLRLIYYSQIVNDFQKGDIAEGYSVSREKKESFPLTVTSAQKNPTAFYLCASSTRDSGSTDTQYFGPGTRLTVL.